This T cell receptor (beta chain) came from a study of T-cell reconstitution after alpha-beta-depleted transplantation in children. Using unique molecular identifiers, the investigators prepared the TCRbeta library. In TCRdb, the PCR reads were re-called with MiXCR into one record per CDR3 protein. The sample shows around 500,000 distinct CDR3 sequences, about 21% of them seen only once. The CDR3 is 13 amino acids. The V and J ends lost 5 bases and 4 bases, in that order; junction bases with no gene match: 5. The receptor was derived from a boy under two years old who had a stem cell transplant for acute myeloid leukemia, so the T cells may come from the graft donor. This chain uses TRBV12-3 or TRBV12-4 with TRBJ2-7, with 7 positions matching TRBD1. The sample was PBMCs, mostly from graft donor cells, taken 360 days after TCRalphabeta/CD19-depleted stem cell transplant. This chain's CDR3 is CASSPGQVYEQYF. The CDR3 region has the DNA TGTGCCAGCAGTCCCGGACAGGTATACGAGCAGTACTTC.